These 25 T cell receptor beta chains came from one sample sequenced in a study of T-cell memory formation after mild COVID-19. A single record per CDR3 protein comes from TCRdb applying MiXCR to the 5' RACE reads. The sample has about 88,000 distinct CDR3 sequences, 20% to 25% seen once. Sequenced sample: PBMCs or a T cell subset sorted from them (not recorded which). These receptors all stem from a young man who had mild COVID-19 (a few samples of this study predate the infection). Cell type and time point are not known.

This clonotype was seen only a few times. The rearrangement links TRBV4-2 to TRBJ2-3; D is uncertain. Trimming left V 0 bases short and J 2 bases short, with 9 bases between. CDR3 length equals 15 residues. Germline values: CDR1 LGHNA, CDR2 YNFKEQ. CDR3 nucleotides: TGTGCCAGCAGCCAAGATCCAAGGGTCACAGATACGCAGTATTTT. As protein: CASSQDPRVTDTQYF.

This clonotype was picked up a small number of times. This chain links TRBV7-9 with TRBJ2-1; D is undetermined. Deletions cut 4 bases from V and 5 bases from J, with 27 bases between. Per germline, CDR1 SEHNR and CDR2 FQNEAQ (reference sequence). The CDR3 is 19 amino acids. The CDR3 DNA is TGTGCCAGCAGCTCTACTATTATATTAAGTGGCGTCCGAGACAATGAGCAGTTCTTC. The encoded protein is CASSSTIILSGVRDNEQFF.

Only a few counts were recorded for this clonotype. V usage is TRBV9 and J usage is TRBJ2-6; D perhaps matches TRBD1 (6 bases). Germline CDR1 reads SGDLS; CDR2 reads YYNGEE. This CDR3 contains 17 residues. The V end lost 3 bases, the J end lost 2 bases, and 15 bases lay between the germline ends. This CDR3 is CASSDRSGAPGANVLTF. Written as DNA, the CDR3 is TGTGCCAGCAGCGACCGATCAGGGGCCCCTGGGGCCAACGTCCTGACTTTC.

This chain joins TRBV5-1 and TRBJ2-2; 11 nucleotides agree with TRBD2. Unmatched junction bases numbered 3, after V lost 2 bases and J lost 0 bases. Per germline, CDR1 SGHRS and CDR2 YFSETQ. CDR3 length: 17 residues. CDR3 protein: CASSFGTSGPNTGELFF. The CDR3 nucleotides read TGCGCCAGCAGCTTCGGGACTAGCGGACCGAACACCGGGGAGCTGTTTTTT.

The chain recombines TRBV4-2 with TRBJ1-1, with no clear D. Germline lookup yields CDR1 LGHNA and CDR2 YNFKEQ. This CDR3 is built from 15 residues. Deletions cut 4 bases from V and 2 bases from J, with 14 bases between. CDR3 protein: CASSPPATPNTEAFF. The CDR3, as DNA: TGTGCCAGCAGCCCCCCGGCTACTCCCAACACTGAAGCTTTCTTT.

V is TRBV4-2 and J is TRBJ1-5; D might be TRBD1 (6 bases). The germline V and J ends were trimmed by 0 bases and 2 bases, with 11 bases remaining between them. The germline gives CDR1 LGHNA, CDR2 YNFKEQ. The CDR3 length is 16 residues. DNA of the CDR3: TGTGCCAGCAGCCAAGATCCAGGGGTTGGCAATCAGCCCCAGCATTTT. Its protein product is CASSQDPGVGNQPQHF.

In this sample, this clonotype turned up a few times. The chain uses TRBV5-1 and TRBJ2-7, with 10 bases identical to TRBD1. Germline lookup yields CDR1 SGHRS and CDR2 YFSETQ. Trimming removed 4 bases from V and 7 bases from J; junction bases left unmatched: 8. The CDR3 loop spans 14 amino acids. CDR3 DNA sequence: TGCGCCAGCAGCGCCGGGACAGGGGCTTGGGAGCAGTACTTC. Its protein product is CASSAGTGAWEQYF.

This clonotype has ten or more counts. This rearrangement joins TRBV27 to TRBJ2-5; the match to TRBD1 covers 9 bases. CDR1 and CDR2 from the germline V gene are MNHEY and SMNVEV (reference sequence). Trimming at V came to 6 bases and at J to 5 bases, leaving 10 bases not matched to a gene. The CDR3 runs 15 residues. The CDR3 DNA is TGTGCCAGCAGACCTACAGGGGGCGGTTGGGAGACCCAGTACTTC. Translation gives CASRPTGGGWETQYF.

This clonotype turned up a few times. The chain has TRBV6-2 or TRBV6-3 and TRBJ1-1; unclear D gene. Looked up from germline, CDR1 is MNHEY and CDR2 is SVGEGT. Between the trimmed V and J ends, which lost 6 bases and 5 bases, there was a span of 10 bases. The CDR3 runs 12 residues. CDR3 DNA: TGTGCCAGCAGAACGGTGAGGACTGAAGCTTTCTTT. This gives the protein CASRTVRTEAFF.

The chain recombines TRBV20-1 with TRBJ2-3; 8 bases map to TRBD2. The CDR3 extends over 18 amino acids. V shed 0 bases, J shed 2 bases, and the junction held 13 bases outside the gene matches. CDR1 and CDR2 (germline): DFQATT, SNEGSKA (reference sequence). The CDR3 nucleotides read TGCAGTGCTAGAGATTTAAGCACACAGCGGGGGACCACAGATACGCAGTATTTT. Protein product: CSARDLSTQRGTTDTQYF.

On this clonotype itself: No conserved phenylalanine or tryptophan ends this CDR3, so it is likely a read error. The chain combines TRBV27 with TRBJ2-7; TRBD1 agrees at 12 bases. J gave up 7 bases and V 3 bases, and 4 bases lay outside the gene matches. This CDR3 region has 14 residues. The germline V gene encodes CDR1 MNHEY and CDR2 SMNVEV (reference sequence). As DNA, the CDR3 is TGTGCCAGCAGTTTGGGACAGGGGGCTGGAGAGCAGTACTTA. This sequence encodes CASSLGQGAGEQYL.

This clonotype has only a few counts. This chain uses TRBV6-5 with TRBJ2-7; possible D gene TRBD2, 6 bases. Germline CDR1 is MNHEY and CDR2 is SVGAGI. The ends were cut back, 6 bases at V and 4 bases at J, with 13 bases in the middle. CDR3 size: 13 residues. The CDR3 spells CASRAGGKYEQYF. For the CDR3, the DNA is TGTGCCAGCAGAGCCGGGGGAAAGTACGAGCAGTACTTC.

This clonotype was detected only a few times. The genes are TRBV29-1 and TRBJ2-3; tentative D call: TRBD1 (5 bases). Germline CDR1 reads SQVTM; CDR2 reads ANQGSEA. The CDR3 consists of 12 residues. V was cut by 8 bases and J by 6 bases, with 15 bases left in between. Here the CDR3 DNA reads TGCAGCTTCAGGGAAGGGTGGGATACGCAGTATTTT. It translates to CSFREGWDTQYF.

This clonotype has a handful of counts. The chain employs TRBV6-2 or TRBV6-3 and TRBJ2-1; 11 nucleotides agree with TRBD2. CDR1 and CDR2 from the germline V gene are MNHEY and SVGEGT. V lost 2 bases and J lost 5; bases outside the gene matches: 8. This CDR3 has 17 residues. The CDR3 nucleotides are TGTGCCAGCAGTTACGAGGGCCTAGCGGGGGGTGACAATGAGCAGTTCTTC. Its translation is CASSYEGLAGGDNEQFF.

The rearrangement links TRBV5-6 to TRBJ1-6; TRBD1 is a possible D gene (6 bases). V lost 4 bases and J lost 7, with 21 bases in between. CDR3 length: 17 residues. The V gene's germline CDR1 is SGHDT and CDR2 YYEEEE. CDR3 nucleotide sequence: TGTGCCAGCAGCCCGAGGGGCAGGGGTATCTCGAATTCACCCCTCCACTTT. As protein: CASSPRGRGISNSPLHF.

This clonotype was counted only a few times. The chain carries TRBV29-1 and TRBJ2-1; D may be TRBD1 (5 bases). The CDR3 length is 12 residues. With 4 bases removed from V and 9 bases from J, the gap between germline ends came to 13 bases. Germline V gene lookup returns CDR1 SQVTM and CDR2 ANQGSEA. CDR3 sequence: CSVAGQGVEQFF. The CDR3 DNA follows: TGCAGCGTTGCTGGCCAGGGCGTTGAGCAGTTCTTC.

This chain uses TRBV5-1 with TRBJ2-3; D is perhaps TRBD2 (5 bases). From germline, CDR1 is SGHRS and CDR2 YFSETQ. The CDR3 is made up of 16 amino acids. V was cut by 0 bases and J by 2 bases, with 13 bases left in between. DNA of the CDR3: TGCGCCAGCAGCTTGGCCGGGGTTAGGTACACAGATACGCAGTATTTT. Residues: CASSLAGVRYTDTQYF.

This clonotype was counted between two and nine times. The chain is built from TRBV7-2 and TRBJ2-1, with 9 positions matching TRBD2. Losses at the gene ends were 5 bases for V and 5 bases for J; bases not matched to a gene: 7. The CDR3 loop spans 15 amino acids. Germline CDR1 and CDR2: SGHTA and FQGNSA. The CDR3 region has the DNA TGTGCCAGCAGCCCGATAGCGGGGGCCAACAATGAGCAGTTCTTC. It codes for CASSPIAGANNEQFF.

The chain is built from TRBV7-9 and TRBJ2-3; maybe TRBD2 (5 bases). CDR1 and CDR2 (germline): SEHNR, FQNEAQ (reference sequence). The CDR3 spans 15 residues. Trimming shortened V by 3 bases and J by 0 bases, and 10 bases separated the two germline ends. The CDR3 DNA follows: TGTGCCAGCAGCTTTACCCCGGGAAGCACAGATACGCAGTATTTT. Encoded protein: CASSFTPGSTDTQYF.

The rearrangement joins TRBV12-3 or TRBV12-4 to TRBJ1-3; D is ambiguous. This CDR3 region has 11 residues. Trimming took 11 bases from V and 8 from J, leaving 13 bases between them. Written as DNA, the CDR3 is TGTGCCTCGCGGACCGAGGACACCATATATTTT. Protein product: CASRTEDTIYF.

The rearrangement links TRBV9 to TRBJ2-1; 9 positions agree with TRBD1. J was trimmed by 9 bases and V by 3 bases; bases with no gene match: 10. The CDR3 length is 15 residues. Looked up from germline, CDR1 is SGDLS and CDR2 is YYNGEE. The chain's CDR3 is CASSDTGTGFFEQFF. The CDR3 DNA reads TGTGCCAGCAGCGATACCGGGACAGGGTTTTTTGAGCAGTTCTTC.

The sample holds one count of this clonotype. V and J are TRBV29-1 and TRBJ1-3; 8 bases agree with TRBD1. V lost 8 bases, J lost 2 bases, and 5 bases stayed unmatched. This CDR3 comprises 13 residues. Germline-derived CDR1 and CDR2 are SQVTM and ANQGSEA. CDR3 DNA sequence: TGCAGCTTTCGGACAGGGACTGGAAACACCATATATTTT. This gives the protein CSFRTGTGNTIYF. The full variable domain, its missing parts supplied by reference TRBV29-1 and TRBJ1-3, is SAVISQKPSRDICQRGTSLTIQCQVDSQVTMMFWYRQQPGQSLTLIATANQGSEATYESGFVIDKFPISRPNLTFSTLTVSNMSPEDSSIYLCSFRTGTGNTIYFGEGSWLTVV.

This clonotype came up a few times. The chain employs TRBV6-4 and TRBJ2-1; 9 bases line up with TRBD2. There are 15 residues in the CDR3. Germline lookup yields CDR1 MRHNA and CDR2 SNTAGT. Germline trimming cut 2 bases from V and 7 bases from J; bases unmatched to any gene: 6. The CDR3, as DNA: TGTGCCAGCAGTGACATGGCTAGCGGGGCTAATGAGCAGTTCTTC. It codes for CASSDMASGANEQFF.

The chain links TRBV15 to TRBJ2-4; no firm D call. Per germline, CDR1 LNHNV and CDR2 YYDKDF (reference sequence). V lost 5 bases, J lost 0 bases, and 11 bases lay in between. The CDR3 loop spans 15 amino acids. The CDR3 spells CATSFETLAKNIQYF. The CDR3 DNA is TGTGCCACCAGCTTCGAGACCCTAGCCAAAAACATTCAGTACTTC.

V gene TRBV5-1 combines with J gene TRBJ2-5; weak D call: TRBD2 (7 bases). Trimming stripped 6 bases from V and 1 base from J, with 13 bases between. This CDR3 is built from 14 residues. CDR1 is SGHRS, CDR2 YFSETQ, per germline. CDR3 nucleotides: TGCGCCAGCACGCGCGGGGGCATCCAAGAGACCCAGTACTTC. The encoded protein is CASTRGGIQETQYF.